The sample holds many counts of the clone carrying this T cell receptor beta chain. Its antigen remains unknown. This entry comes from a study of CD8+CD57+ T cells in acquired aplastic anemia. Study summary: Average DNA yield from sorted CD4+ and CD8+ cells was approximately 3 ug. On average, healthy donors gave around 9.9 million reads for CD4+ cells. General observations from the study: Roughly 29 was the count of CD8+ CDR3 sequences that patients shared with controls. Statistical testing detected no significant gap in CD8+ Simpson's diversity between patients and controls.

V was clipped by 0 bases and J by 3 bases; unmatched bases: 5. Per germline, CDR1 SGDLS and CDR2 YYNGEE. The CDR3 sequence is 16 residues long. TCR beta VDJ and CDR3 profiles were obtained from a genomic DNA template. TCRdb itself ran the reads through MiXCR, one entry per CDR3 protein. The repertoire includes roughly 150,000 distinct CDR3 sequences, roughly 48% of them detected once, and approximately 1% sits in the top ten. This sequence originates from a human donor in good health. Sequencing input: sorted CD4+, CD8+, or CD8+CD57+ T cells (not recorded which) from PBMCs. V usage is TRBV9 and J usage is TRBJ2-1; 8 bases match TRBD2. The CDR3 loop is CASSVGLAGRYNEQFF. CDR3 nucleotides: TGTGCCAGCAGCGTAGGCCTAGCGGGCCGCTACAATGAGCAGTTCTTC.